This section outlines one T cell receptor (beta chain) sequence together with its context. This clone was picked up a small number of times. The antigen it binds to is not known. Base-call qualities are not available, and no considerably larger clone is one nucleotide away. This record comes from a study of cytomegalovirus exposure and HLA in healthy donors (dated by TCRdb to the late 2010s). Concerning the study at large: An earlier analysis of fewer than 750 of the donors reported approximately 280 Gb of sequence data and 95 million to 130 million unique TCR beta sequences obtained from about 179 million T cells. About 310 gigabases of sequencing data and tens of millions of unique TCR sequences were included in an early release covering about 700 HLA-typed donors. Of the 350 to 450 genotyped donors, 65% to 90% were placed in the genetic ancestry cluster associated with self-reported Caucasian donors. The study was designed to test whether signatures of past pathogen exposure could be identified by cataloging public T cell receptors. The study profiled the T cell repertoires of about 720 subjects by immunosequencing and related them to cytomegalovirus serostatus. Besides the first cohort of 550 to 750 subjects, a separate validation cohort made up of about 120 different subjects was used. High-throughput TCR immunosequencing, statistical association of individual TCRs with disease status, and machine learning were combined to predict cytomegalovirus infection status. A later analysis re-analyzed previously published TCR beta repertoires from 666 donors and added high-resolution HLA genotyping to study TCR occurrence patterns. In the later analysis, no new phenotypic data were used to find candidate immune exposures; instead, reliance was placed on TCR beta sequences and their occurrence across donors. An earlier analysis of a few hundred of the donors applied high-throughput TCR beta sequencing to assess whether each TCR beta V gene segment acted as functional or pseudogenic. Donor age, sex, ethnicity and CMV serostatus were compiled together with the repertoire data. In a later genetic analysis, genome-wide SNP genotypes for 398 of the 666 donors were used, and that subset was treated as a discovery cohort. Every discovery cohort repertoire had been produced on one sequencing platform. Class I and class II HLA loci were covered by the typing at four-digit resolution. Typing coverage differed by locus: A, B, C, DRB1 and DQB1 were typed in about 620-630 donors, DQA1 in 500 to 550, DPA1 in nearly 610, and DPB1 in approximately 450. Four or five DR-DQ haplotypes were treated as single units for association and clustering because of strong linkage in the cohort. On average, roughly 240,000 unique TCR beta nucleotide sequences were sequenced per donor among some 420 genotyped donors of the cohort, with roughly 19% of those sequences being non-productive.

General findings and caveats noted by the study authors: In a later analysis, HLA-associated TCR beta chains were found to be more clonally expanded and to have lower generation probabilities than equally common non-associated chains. Because HLA typing was unavailable for some donors at each locus, only the typed subset was used in association tests. In a later analysis, TCR association rates were found to vary across HLA loci, with the most associated TCRs seen for DRB1 alleles and the fewest for HLA-C alleles. Broadly in line with IMGT annotations, most TCR beta V segments showed up in productive rearrangements about 87% or about 30% of the time in an earlier analysis of several hundred of the donors. Only TCR beta chains were sequenced in this cohort, and the absence of alpha or paired-chain data limited detectable features. In a later analysis, several top co-occurrence clusters were reported to appear linked to parvovirus B19, influenza, CMV and Epstein-Barr virus. For the cohort, immune exposure information was limited to CMV serostatus. In a later genetic analysis, fewer N-insertions in productive TCRs were reported among donors in an Asian-associated ancestry cluster than the roughly 700-donor mean. Assigning TCR associations to individual alleles was difficult when HLA alleles, especially DR and DQ, strongly co-occurred. Cytomegalovirus status was reported to be diagnosed by the classifier with high specificity and sensitivity in both the original and validation cohorts. In a later analysis, some 18,000 TCR beta sequences were associated with specific HLA alleles at a false discovery rate of 0.05. Most TCR sequences were seen in very few donors, while some public TCRs were found in many individuals. The presence/absence analyses assumed that sequencing depth was roughly uniform across donors, and that assumption may not be true. According to a later analysis, most CMV-associated TCR beta chains appeared to be HLA-restricted, and the HLA associations seemed to be driven largely by CMV exposure. The authors suggested that the approach could potentially be extended to other disease states and immunological phenotypes. V-gene and J-gene trimming of TCR beta chains was associated with a missense DCLRE1C variant in a later genetic analysis, and the association was replicated in an independent cohort. The earlier analysis of approximately 540 of the donors excluded 15 to 20 rarely observed V segments, including chromosome 9 orphons, because counts were too low. A few of the identified cytomegalovirus-associated TCR beta chains were confirmed in vitro to be specific for cytomegalovirus antigens. The sequencing pipeline was judged likely to have produced a cluster of highly shared sequence variants as a technical artifact. In the study, about 150 TCR beta chains were listed as associated with cytomegalovirus. Correlated functional status among segregating V segments might be attributable to linkage disequilibrium, but an unknown experimental factor could not be ruled out. A further reported finding was that TCR beta sequences accurately predicted the HLA-A and HLA-B alleles for most subjects in the first cohort.

The cohort was made up of about 670 healthy bone marrow donors. At the time of sampling, all cohort members were nominally healthy, though unrecorded immune exposures were likely present. The donor tested CMV seronegative and was one of the 352 seronegative cohort members. A peripheral blood sample was provided by each donor, and peripheral blood mononuclear cells were used for TCR beta sequencing. The Qiagen DNeasy Blood Extraction Kit was used to extract genomic DNA from the blood cell samples. Library creation used the immunoSEQ multiplex PCR assay. For the multiplex PCR, a mixture combining 60 forward primers for TCR Vbeta segments and 13 reverse primers for TCR Jbeta segments was used. The CDR3 region of rearranged TCR beta genes was amplified from genomic DNA by a multiplex PCR assay. On the Illumina HiSeq System, the amplified TCR beta libraries were sequenced as 87-base-pair reads. On the authors' methods: A later analysis tallied around 82 million unique TCR beta chains across the approximately 670 repertoires, and about 10 million of those chains were shared by two or more donors. Raw reads were error-corrected and collapsed into unique sequences by a nearest-neighbor algorithm in which closely related sequences were merged to remove PCR and sequencing errors. V, D and J gene segments were assigned by aligning CDR3 sequences to IMGT reference sequences. For a sequence to be retained, at least a six-nucleotide match to both a V gene segment and a J gene segment was required. A rearrangement counted as productive if the CDR3 had no stop codons and remained in frame with V and J, and every other rearrangement counted as non-productive. CDR3 was defined according to IMGT convention as the region running from the second conserved V-encoded cysteine to the conserved J-encoded phenylalanine. The earlier analysis of about 590 of the donors excluded sequences that lacked an unambiguous match to a single V gene segment. In an earlier analysis of a few hundred of the donors, V segments were called functional above 56.7% productive rearrangements and were called segregating when the between-donor standard deviation exceeded 5%. A statistical classification framework was built for diagnosing cytomegalovirus status from the catalog of TCR beta chain sequences. In a later analysis, TCR nucleotide sequences were compared against IMGT/GENE-DB human TR gene sequences so that V and J genes could be assigned. Using the TCRdist pipeline, a later analysis assigned CDR3 sequences along with most-parsimonious VDJ recombination scenarios. In a later analysis, each TCR beta chain was defined by its CDR3 amino acid sequence together with its V-gene family, and reads without a unique V-gene family were excluded. To address suspected cross-contamination and a sequencing artifact, a later analysis removed under 600 highly shared, low-generation-probability nucleotide sequences. In a later analysis, a clonal expansion index for each public chain was calculated from normalized within-repertoire ranks of inferred template counts. In a later analysis, generation probabilities were computed using a VDJ recombination model fitted to out-of-frame rearrangements, and the results were checked against IGoR. A later analysis scored TCR-TCR, TCR-HLA and TCR-CMV co-occurrence with hypergeometric tests, applying a repertoire-size bias correction to TCR pairs. In a later analysis, false discovery rates were estimated by permuting HLA or CMV assignments 20 times. In a later analysis, co-occurring TCRs were grouped using DBSCAN, and TCRdist sequence similarity was added for clustering within HLA-allele-positive subsets. Co-occurrence clustering excluded repertoires with fewer than 30,000 or more than 120,000 public chains, plus five with anomalous nucleotide sharing. TCRdb provides this immuneACCESS table in a form limited to in-frame rearrangements. Some clones are lacking; in checked studies, under half of them reflect an unresolved V gene, and why the rest are absent is not known. V and J calls and clone size follow that table, whereas D and trimming were derived from the DNA. The sample records fewer than 140,000 clones, 65% to 90% of which are singletons. Under 2% of the sample belongs to the ten largest clones.

The receptor's source is a man aged 50 or older in good health and CMV-seronegative. The sample taken for sequencing was PBMCs.

Here the CDR3 is given as CAWSSTGFSYNSPLHF. In nucleotides, the sequence is TGTGCCTGGAGTTCGACAGGGTTCTCCTATAATTCACCCCTCCACTTT. The sequence is built from TRBV30 and TRBJ1-6; TRBD1 fits 7 bases in the junction. Trimming takes 2 bases off V and 0 bases off J; junction bases not matched to a gene: 4. The CDR3, from cysteine to phenylalanine, totals 16 residues. The sequence is cut down to CDR3 DNA, 48 bases in frame from base 1. CDR1 and CDR2 (GTSNPN, SVGIG) derive from the germline V gene (reference sequence). Full variable domain (CDR3 extended with the reference TRBV30 and TRBJ1-6 proteins): SQTIHQWPATLVQPVGSPLSLECTVEGTSNPNLYWYRQAAGRGLQLLFYSVGIGQISSEVPQNLSASRPQDRQFILSSKKLLLSDSGFYLCAWSSTGFSYNSPLHFGNGTRLTVT.